Presented here are 4 T cell receptor beta chains from one specimen sequenced in a study of cytomegalovirus exposure and HLA in healthy donors. PCR was performed using 60 Vbeta and 13 Jbeta primers. Assay: immunoSEQ multiplex PCR; the TCRdb copy retains only in-frame clones and omits some. The sample has about 200,000 clones, 81% seen once; the top ten hold about 3.5%. Material: PBMCs. Receptor source: a man aged 40-50 years in good health and CMV-seropositive.

V usage is TRBV13 and J usage is TRBJ2-5; TRBD1 might be the D (6 bases). Germline V gene data show CDR1 as PRHDT and CDR2 as FYEKMQ (reference sequence). There are 14 residues in the CDR3. Trimming cost V 5 bases and J 5 bases, with 15 bases left between them. The CDR3 nucleotides are TGTGCCAGCAGCGAGGGACACAGGGTGGAGACCCAGTACTTC. Protein product: CASSEGHRVETQYF.

The V call is TRBV5-1, the J call TRBJ2-1; TRBD1 aligns across 7 bases. J lost 5 bases, V lost 2 bases, and 7 bases had no gene match. The CDR3 has 15 residues. Germline V gene data show CDR1 as SGHRS and CDR2 as YFSETQ. CDR3 sequence reads: CASSLRGQLNNEQFF. The DNA for the CDR3 is TGCGCCAGCAGCTTACGGGGACAGCTTAACAATGAGCAGTTCTTC.

The V call is TRBV4-3, the J call TRBJ1-5, with D perhaps matching TRBD1 (6 bases). V was cut by 1 base and J by 7 bases, with 14 bases left in between. Germline CDR1 reads LGHNA; CDR2 reads YSLEER. This CDR3 has 15 amino acids. DNA for the CDR3: TGCGCCAGCAGCCAAGCATCGGGGGGCTCCCAGCCCCAGCATTTT. Amino acids: CASSQASGGSQPQHF.

The chain recombines TRBV2 with TRBJ2-3, with 11 bases fitting TRBD2. The J segment lost 6 bases and the V segment lost 5 bases, leaving 22 bases of the junction unmatched. Germline V gives CDR1 SNHLY, CDR2 FYNNEI. The CDR3 covers 20 residues. Written as DNA, the CDR3 is TGTGCCAGCAGTTCTGGTAGCGGGAGGGCCGTGGTTCCTCCTACCGATACGCAGTATTTT. Protein sequence: CASSSGSGRAVVPPTDTQYF.